A selection of T cell receptor beta chains follows, all from one sample in a study of blood T cell repertoires in COVID-19. The assay was immunoSEQ multiplex PCR, and TCRdb's table has in-frame clones only and misses some. The repertoire holds around 210,000 clones, with 88% as singletons. The source material was peripheral blood. The receptors stem from a man younger than 35 with active or convalescent COVID-19. Both conserved end residues are part of each CDR3. D genes are given only for firm matches. For some rows the clone size is stated as once, few or many, or as a class when expanded; others skip it.

clone size	V gene	D gene	J gene	CDR3 protein	CDR3 DNA
once	TRBV19	TRBD2	TRBJ2-3	CASSMQLAASTDTQYF	TGTGCCAGTAGTATGCAACTAGCGGCTAGCACAGATACGCAGTATTTT
NA	TRBV20-1	TRBD1	TRBJ1-5	CSASNPRQGRGNQPQHF	TGCAGTGCTAGTAACCCCCGACAGGGAAGAGGCAATCAGCCCCAGCATTTT
NA	TRBV28	TRBD1	TRBJ1-1	CASSVSPGTANTEAFF	TGTGCCAGCAGTGTCTCTCCCGGGACAGCGAACACTGAAGCTTTCTTT
once	TRBV5-1	TRBD2	TRBJ2-3	CASSLRGLATDTQYF	TGCGCCAGCAGCTTGAGAGGACTAGCAACAGATACGCAGTATTTT
NA	TRBV6-5	NA	TRBJ1-5	CASRGTGTNQPQHF	TGTGCCAGCAGGGGGACGGGGACAAATCAGCCCCAGCATTTT
NA	TRBV7-3	TRBD2	TRBJ2-3	CASSPGLASTDTQYF	TGTGCCAGCAGCCCTGGACTAGCGAGCACAGATACGCAGTATTTT
NA	TRBV30	TRBD1	TRBJ1-1	CAWNLQGAGTEAFF	TGTGCCTGGAACTTACAGGGGGCAGGCACTGAAGCTTTCTTT
many	TRBV27	NA	TRBJ2-2	CASSLFRSTGELFF	TGTGCCAGCAGTTTATTCCGCAGCACCGGGGAGCTGTTTTTT
once	TRBV19	NA	TRBJ2-7	CASSIDINRDYEQYF	TGTGCCAGTAGTATAGATATAAACAGAGACTACGAGCAGTACTTC
NA	TRBV4-1	TRBD2	TRBJ2-7	CASRGGLAGTYEQYF	TGCGCCAGCAGGGGCGGACTAGCGGGCACCTACGAGCAGTACTTC
NA	TRBV10-1	NA	TRBJ2-5	CASSGLAQETQYF	TGCGCCAGCAGTGGACTCGCACAAGAGACCCAGTACTTC
many	TRBV10-3	TRBD1	TRBJ1-1	CAISESGTGGTLSAEAFF	TGTGCCATCAGTGAGTCTGGAACAGGGGGCACTTTATCAGCTGAAGCTTTCTTT
once	TRBV6-5	TRBD2	TRBJ2-3	CASTLAGTDTQYF	TGTGCCAGCACGCTAGCGGGAACAGATACGCAGTATTTT
NA	TRBV27	NA	TRBJ2-1	CASSGDGISYNEQFF	TGTGCCAGCAGTGGAGATGGTATTTCCTACAATGAGCAGTTCTTC
NA	TRBV5-1	TRBD1	TRBJ1-5	CASSFGTGKGQPQHF	TGCGCCAGCAGCTTCGGGACAGGGAAAGGTCAGCCCCAGCATTTT
NA	TRBV27	NA	TRBJ2-7	CASSPGSGVVDEQYF	TGTGCCAGCAGTCCCGGCTCGGGAGTCGTTGACGAGCAGTACTTC
NA	TRBV2	NA	TRBJ1-3	CASSTEDYSGNTIYF	TGTGCCAGCAGTACAGAGGACTACTCTGGAAACACCATATATTTT
NA	TRBV27	NA	TRBJ2-1	CASSLWGESYNEQFF	TGTGCCAGCAGTTTATGGGGGGAGAGTTACAATGAGCAGTTCTTC
once	TRBV5-1	TRBD1	TRBJ2-7	CASSLYTGDSPYEQYF	TGCGCCAGCAGCTTGTATACAGGGGACAGCCCCTACGAGCAGTACTTC
NA	TRBV27	NA	TRBJ2-1	CASSFRYTGDEQFF	TGTGCCAGCAGTTTCCGATACACGGGGGATGAGCAGTTCTTC
NA	TRBV10-3	TRBD1	TRBJ1-3	CAILGQASGNTIYF	TGTGCCATCCTAGGACAGGCCTCTGGAAACACCATATATTTT
NA	TRBV6-5	TRBD1	TRBJ2-7	CASTRDSYEQYF	TGTGCCAGCACTAGGGACAGCTACGAGCAGTACTTC
NA	TRBV14	NA	TRBJ2-2	CASSQGRGAGELFF	TGTGCCAGCAGCCAAGGCAGGGGGGCCGGGGAGCTGTTTTTT
NA	TRBV12-3/TRBV12-4	TRBD2	TRBJ2-7	CASRPSGGGEQYF	TGTGCCAGCAGGCCCTCGGGGGGGGGCGAGCAGTACTTC
NA	TRBV19	TRBD2	TRBJ2-1	CASSIIGGSSEQFF	TGTGCCAGTAGTATCATCGGCGGGAGCAGTGAGCAGTTCTTC
NA	TRBV19	NA	TRBJ1-5	CASSLSTGGSNQPQHF	TGTGCCAGTAGTTTATCTACGGGGGGGAGCAATCAGCCCCAGCATTTT
NA	TRBV28	NA	TRBJ1-3	CASRFRGDTIYF	TGTGCCAGCCGGTTCCGGGGTGACACCATATATTTT
NA	TRBV2	NA	TRBJ1-2	CATPGEGDANYGYTF	TGTGCCACCCCCGGGGAGGGAGACGCTAACTATGGCTACACCTTC
NA	TRBV4-3	NA	TRBJ1-2	CASSQDLTGPGYTF	TGCGCCAGCAGCCAAGACCTCACAGGGCCGGGCTACACCTTC
NA	TRBV7-2	TRBD2	TRBJ2-7	CASSGPGLAGELSYEQYF	TGTGCCAGCAGCGGGCCGGGACTAGCGGGAGAGCTCTCCTACGAGCAGTACTTC
NA	TRBV24-1	NA	TRBJ1-5	CAVGAGDNQPQHF	TGTGCCGTGGGGGCAGGGGACAATCAGCCCCAGCATTTT
NA	TRBV9	TRBD2	TRBJ2-3	CASSVEHLTSGGYGTDTQYF	TGTGCCAGCAGCGTCGAGCACCTAACTAGCGGAGGGTATGGCACAGATACGCAGTATTTT
NA	TRBV29-1	NA	TRBJ1-1	CSVHDTSNTEAFF	TGCAGCGTCCATGACACCTCGAACACTGAAGCTTTCTTT
once	TRBV4-1	NA	TRBJ1-1	CASSHPPPTGGNTEAFF	TGCGCCAGCAGCCATCCACCGCCGACAGGAGGGAACACTGAAGCTTTCTTT
NA	TRBV14	NA	TRBJ2-7	CASSRSGNEQYF	TGTGCCAGCAGCCGATCAGGGAACGAGCAGTACTTC
NA	TRBV12-5	TRBD1	TRBJ2-2	CASGLAGTGVGGELFF	TGTGCTAGTGGTTTGGCCGGGACAGGGGTCGGCGGGGAGCTGTTTTTT
NA	TRBV6-5	NA	TRBJ1-1	CASSRPGIEAFF	TGTGCCAGCAGTCGGCCGGGGATAGAAGCTTTCTTT
NA	TRBV7-3	TRBD1	TRBJ2-1	CASSPYITDRGDNEQFF	TGTGCCAGCAGCCCCTATATAACGGACAGGGGGGACAATGAGCAGTTCTTC
NA	TRBV19	TRBD2	TRBJ2-5	CASSALRGEGRETQYF	TGTGCCAGTAGTGCCCTCCGTGGGGAGGGGAGAGAGACCCAGTACTTC
NA	TRBV11-2	TRBD2	TRBJ2-3	CASSLEPSGLAGGMTDTQYF	TGTGCCAGCAGCTTAGAACCTTCCGGACTAGCGGGAGGGATGACAGATACGCAGTATTTT
NA	TRBV7-9	TRBD1	TRBJ1-2	CASSLPDRGEDYGYTF	TGTGCCAGCAGCCTTCCCGACAGGGGTGAAGACTATGGCTACACCTTC
NA	TRBV5-4	NA	TRBJ1-1	CASSLIPTEAFF	TGTGCCAGCAGCTTGATCCCGACTGAAGCTTTCTTT
NA	TRBV24-1	TRBD1	TRBJ2-1	CATSDLPTGGYNEQFF	TGTGCCACCAGTGATTTACCGACAGGGGGCTACAATGAGCAGTTCTTC
NA	TRBV15	NA	TRBJ2-7	CATSRDRGTYEQYF	TGTGCCACCAGCAGAGATCGCGGAACCTACGAGCAGTACTTC
NA	TRBV5-1	NA	TRBJ1-4	CASSSGPGGSEKLFF	TGCGCCAGCAGCTCAGGTCCCGGCGGGAGTGAAAAACTGTTTTTT
NA	TRBV30	TRBD2	TRBJ2-1	CACRASGLVNEQFF	TGTGCCTGTCGGGCTAGCGGCCTTGTCAATGAGCAGTTCTTC
once	TRBV5-6	NA	TRBJ1-5	CASSYQGRESSQHF	TGTGCCAGCAGCTACCAGGGGAGGGAGTCGTCCCAGCATTTT
NA	TRBV21-1	NA	TRBJ1-2	CASSPQGFYGYTF	TGTGCCAGCAGCCCCCAGGGATTCTATGGCTACACCTTC
NA	TRBV7-2	NA	TRBJ2-5	CASSLAPGLETQYF	TGTGCCAGCAGCTTAGCCCCGGGACTAGAGACCCAGTACTTC
once	TRBV14	TRBD2	TRBJ2-1	CASSQDPRGLAGGLSSYNEQFF	TGTGCCAGCAGCCAAGATCCTAGGGGACTAGCGGGAGGGCTGAGCTCCTACAATGAGCAGTTCTTC
NA	TRBV11-2	TRBD1	TRBJ2-1	CASSQDRALGSSYNEQFF	TGTGCCAGCAGCCAGGACAGGGCCCTTGGATCCTCCTACAATGAGCAGTTCTTC
NA	TRBV7-6	NA	TRBJ2-1	CASSWTILGSSYNEQFF	TGTGCCAGCAGCTGGACCATACTAGGCAGCTCCTACAATGAGCAGTTCTTC
NA	TRBV19	NA	TRBJ1-5	CASSSQGRNQPQHF	TGTGCCAGTAGTAGCCAGGGTCGGAATCAGCCCCAGCATTTT
NA	TRBV4-2	TRBD1	TRBJ1-2	CASSPLRPGQEYGYTF	TGTGCCAGCAGCCCGTTAAGGCCAGGACAGGAGTATGGCTACACCTTC
NA	TRBV5-5	TRBD2	TRBJ2-2	CASSLRLAGGKTGELFF	TGTGCCAGCAGCTTGCGCCTAGCGGGAGGTAAGACCGGGGAGCTGTTTTTT